Presented here are 15 T cell receptor beta chains from one specimen sequenced in a study of control samples from healthy donors and cancer patients. TCRdb's copy holds only in-frame clones and misses some; the assay was immunoSEQ multiplex PCR. The sample has around 120,000 clones, more than 70% seen once. Sequences were obtained from blood. The receptors were sampled from a woman aged 70-85 years in good health.

This rearrangement joins TRBV29-1 to TRBJ2-1, with D possibly TRBD2 on 7 matching bases. Germline V lookup: CDR1 SQVTM, CDR2 ANQGSEA. The CDR3 length is 14 residues. Between the trimmed V and J ends, which lost 6 bases and 10 bases, there was a span of 22 bases. The CDR3 bases are TGCAGCGTCCGGGTCGGGGGGCCCTTTCAGGAGCAGTTCTTC. Its protein product is CSVRVGGPFQEQFF.

CDR3 nucleotides: TGTGCCAGCAGTTACGCGGGGTACCAGCATTTT. Residues: CASSYAGYQHF. V usage is TRBV6-5 and J usage is TRBJ1-5; D remains ambiguous. Trimming cost V 2 bases and J 12 bases, with 8 bases left between them. The CDR3 covers 11 residues. Germline CDR1 is MNHEY and CDR2 is SVGAGI.

The chain recombines TRBV5-1 with TRBJ2-3; 12 bases match TRBD2. V gave up 9 bases and J gave up 2 bases; unmatched junction bases: 7. The CDR3 contains 15 residues. Germline assignment: CDR1 SGHRS and CDR2 YFSETQ. CDR3 sequence (DNA): TGCGCCACCACACTAGCGGGGGGTTACACAGATACGCAGTATTTT. Its translation: CATTLAGGYTDTQYF.

DNA of the CDR3: TGCAGCGCCGGAAGGGGAGTCTACGAGCAGTACTTC. Its protein product is CSAGRGVYEQYF. This chain links TRBV29-1 with TRBJ2-7; D is tentatively TRBD1 or TRBD2 (5 bases each). The ends were cut back, 7 bases at V and 3 bases at J, with 13 bases in the middle. CDR3 length: 12 residues. CDR1 SQVTM and CDR2 ANQGSEA come from the germline V gene.

CDR3 region: CASSLVGRNQETQYF. The DNA of the CDR3 is TGCGCCAGCAGCTTGGTTGGAAGGAACCAAGAGACCCAGTACTTC. V is TRBV5-1 and J is TRBJ2-5; D remains unclear. The CDR3 covers 15 residues. Per the germline V gene, CDR1 is SGHRS and CDR2 is YFSETQ. V lost 0 bases and J lost 0, with 9 bases in between.

V is TRBV6-5 and J is TRBJ1-6; 8 nucleotides agree with TRBD1. The CDR3 is 15 residues long. The ends lost 5 bases at V and 6 bases at J; junction bases unmatched: 6. Germline CDR1 reads MNHEY; CDR2 reads SVGAGI. CDR3 bases: TGTGCCAGCAGTACCGGGACAGGTTTTAATTCACCCCTCCACTTT. Translation gives CASSTGTGFNSPLHF.

V is TRBV12-3 or TRBV12-4 and J is TRBJ1-5; D is unresolved. CDR3 length: 13 residues. Trimming pared 5 bases from V and 9 bases from J, leaving 14 bases between. The DNA of the CDR3 is TGTGCCAGCAGTACTAGGGCGCCGGGGCCCCAGCATTTT. This encodes CASSTRAPGPQHF.

The V gene is TRBV6-5, the J gene TRBJ2-2; D may be TRBD1 (5 bases). V shed 0 bases and J shed 2 bases, with 10 bases lying between them. CDR3 length: 16 residues. The germline CDR1 and CDR2 sequences are MNHEY and SVGAGI. The CDR3: CASSYSQDTNTGELFF. The CDR3 nucleotides read TGTGCCAGCAGTTACTCCCAGGACACTAACACCGGGGAGCTGTTTTTT.

The V and J genes are TRBV24-1 and TRBJ2-2, with D perhaps assigned TRBD1 or TRBD2 (5 bases each). The V gene lost 3 bases and the J gene lost 0 bases, with 10 bases spanning the gap. CDR1 and CDR2 (germline): KGHDR, SFDVKD. The CDR3 has 16 residues. The CDR3 sequence is CATSDVGDANTGELFF. The CDR3 nucleotides are TGTGCCACCAGTGATGTTGGGGACGCGAACACCGGGGAGCTGTTTTTT.

This clone was picked up a small number of times. The chain recombines TRBV5-5 with TRBJ1-6; D is unresolved. This CDR3 has 14 residues. CDR1 and CDR2 from the germline V gene are SGHKS and YYEKEE (reference sequence). Trimming removed 0 bases at V and 8 bases at J, with 9 bases between. The CDR3 spells CASSLEGKDSPLHF. In nucleotides, the CDR3 is TGTGCCAGCAGCTTGGAAGGTAAAGATTCACCCCTCCACTTT.

V and J are TRBV19 and TRBJ1-3, with unresolved D. V lost 10 bases, J lost 0 bases, and 13 bases lay in between. CDR3 size: 14 residues. Germline values: CDR1 LNHDA, CDR2 SQIVND (reference sequence). CDR3 sequence (DNA): TGTGCCACCGAATCGGTCCTCTCTGGAAACACCATATATTTT. This gives the protein CATESVLSGNTIYF.

This chain uses TRBV3-1 (or the pseudogene TRBV3-2) with TRBJ2-3; 10 bases map to TRBD2. Germline CDR1 and CDR2: LGHDT and YNNKEL (reference sequence). The ends lost 1 base at V and 10 bases at J; junction bases unmatched: 11. This CDR3 is 16 amino acids long. The chain's CDR3 is CASSQGLAGANKAQYF. The CDR3 region has the DNA TGTGCCAGCAGCCAAGGGCTAGCGGGGGCGAACAAGGCGCAGTATTTT.

The chain links TRBV18 to TRBJ2-1; D remains unclear. The V end lost 0 bases, the J end lost 9 bases, and 18 bases lay between the germline ends. The CDR3 is 16 amino acids. The V gene's germline CDR1 is KGHSH and CDR2 LQKENI. CDR3 loop: CASSPPIGTGLGEQFF. The DNA for the CDR3 is TGTGCCAGCTCACCACCGATAGGAACCGGCCTGGGTGAGCAGTTCTTC.

The chain links TRBV5-4 to TRBJ2-2, with 11 bases aligning to TRBD2. The CDR3 spans 16 residues. V gave up 3 bases and J gave up 1 base; unmatched junction bases: 2. Germline-derived CDR1 and CDR2 are SGHNT and YYREEE (reference sequence). The CDR3 region is CASSSGLAGNTGELFF. The CDR3 DNA reads as TGTGCCAGCAGCTCTGGACTAGCGGGGAACACCGGGGAGCTGTTTTTT.

The chain uses TRBV10-1 and TRBJ1-5; the D is unclear. The CDR3 consists of 13 residues. CDR1 WNHNN and CDR2 SYGVQD come from the germline V gene (reference sequence). V was pared by 1 base and J by 2 bases, with 3 bases between. DNA of the CDR3: TGCGCCAGCAGTGAGTACCGCAATCAGCCCCAGCATTTT. Translation: CASSEYRNQPQHF.